The 7 T cell receptor beta chains given below trace back to one sample, sequenced in a study of T cells after yellow fever vaccination. TCRdb analysed the 5' RACE reads with MiXCR anew, one entry per CDR3 protein. Here the sample spans about 320,000 distinct CDR3 sequences, 4% to 5.5% being singletons. The material sequenced was PBMCs, taken 15 days after the yellow fever booster vaccination. All receptors come from a man between 18 and 35 years old who received the YFV17D yellow fever vaccine.

About this clonotype: This may be a read error, as it is one base from a much larger clone. The J gene is TRBJ2-7, the V gene TRBV5-5; D is unclear. V lost 5 bases, J lost 3 bases, and 18 bases lay in between. CDR1 is SGHKS and CDR2 is YYEKEE in the germline V gene (reference sequence). The CDR3 sequence is 15 residues long. The CDR3 coding sequence is TGTGCCAGCAGATTTGTGGCCAACCGCGTCTACGAGCAGTACGTC. Protein product: CASRFVANRVYEQYV.

This clonotype was observed at least ten times. J is TRBJ1-2 and V is TRBV18; 8 positions match TRBD1. Losses at the gene ends were 2 bases for V and 4 bases for J; bases not matched to a gene: 12. The CDR3 runs to 17 residues. Germline loops: CDR1 KGHSH, CDR2 LQKENI. For the CDR3, the DNA is TGTGCCAGCTCACCAGCTTCAGGACAGGGATTACTCTATGGCTACACCTTC. Protein: CASSPASGQGLLYGYTF.

This clonotype has ten or more counts. This chain joins TRBV20-1 and TRBJ2-3, with D perhaps assigned TRBD1 or TRBD2 (5 bases each). The germline V gene encodes CDR1 DFQATT and CDR2 SNEGSKA (reference sequence). The CDR3 totals 15 residues. V lost 1 base to trimming and J lost 2 bases, with 13 bases between them. The chain's CDR3 is CSARGGVRNTDTQYF. CDR3 in DNA: TGCAGTGCTAGAGGAGGGGTGAGAAACACAGATACGCAGTATTTT.

This clonotype was detected a few times. The V and J genes are TRBV20-1 and TRBJ2-5; weak D call: TRBD1 (5 bases). V was pared by 0 bases and J by 5 bases, with 19 bases between. This CDR3 region has 16 residues. In germline, CDR1 is DFQATT, CDR2 SNEGSKA (reference sequence). The CDR3 region is CSARDRRAGNGETQYF. CDR3 bases: TGCAGTGCTAGAGATCGTAGGGCAGGGAATGGGGAGACCCAGTACTTC.

This clonotype has a count of ten or more. The chain combines TRBV29-1 with TRBJ1-1; 11 bases are a match to TRBD1. The V gene end was trimmed by 6 bases and the J gene end by 2 bases; junction bases not matched to a gene: 2. The CDR3 has 13 residues. Germline CDR1 reads SQVTM; CDR2 reads ANQGSEA. CDR3 in DNA: TGCAGCGTCGGGACAGGGGGTAACACTGAAGCTTTCTTT. Residues: CSVGTGGNTEAFF.

Many counts were recorded for this clonotype. Here the CDR3 reads CASSQDLPGGITYGYTF. The DNA of the CDR3 is TGCGCCAGCAGCCAAGACCTTCCAGGGGGAATCACCTATGGCTACACCTTC. The chain employs TRBV4-3 and TRBJ1-2, with 7 bases that match TRBD1. The CDR3 spans 17 residues. Germline lookup yields CDR1 LGHNA and CDR2 YSLEER. The V and J ends lost 0 bases and 4 bases, in that order; junction bases with no gene match: 11.

This clonotype showed up many times. This chain uses TRBV6-5 with TRBJ2-5; D might be TRBD2 (5 bases). V was trimmed by 2 bases and J by 5 bases, leaving 15 bases between them. Germline loops: CDR1 MNHEY, CDR2 SVGAGI. This CDR3 spans 15 amino acids. The CDR3 loop reads CASSYVREWRETQYF. For the CDR3, the DNA is TGTGCCAGCAGTTACGTACGGGAATGGCGGGAGACCCAGTACTTC.